This T cell receptor (beta chain) was sequenced in a study of OX40 agonist ivuxolimab in advanced cancers. Whole-study context: Patients enrolled in dose escalation were diagnosed with hepatocellular carcinoma, melanoma, renal cell or head and neck cancer.

The CDR3 is 15 amino acids. Germline CDR1 reads SGHNT; CDR2 reads YENEEA. V lost 5 bases and J lost 8; bases outside the gene matches: 11. Clones were sequenced by immunoSEQ multiplex PCR, and TCRdb holds only the in-frame ones, with some missing. The sample holds about 62,000 clones; around 80% are singletons and the top ten take 5.5%. The clonotype originates from an adult with an advanced solid tumor such as melanoma, head and neck, liver or kidney cancer. The starting material was CD4+ or CD8+ T cells sorted from blood, obtained in a trial of the OX40 agonist ivuxolimab. The chain combines TRBV11-3 with TRBJ2-1; 8 nucleotides line up with TRBD1. The CDR3 region is CASSKRTGSLDEQFF. The CDR3, as DNA: TGTGCCAGCAGCAAACGGACAGGGTCTTTGGATGAGCAGTTCTTC.